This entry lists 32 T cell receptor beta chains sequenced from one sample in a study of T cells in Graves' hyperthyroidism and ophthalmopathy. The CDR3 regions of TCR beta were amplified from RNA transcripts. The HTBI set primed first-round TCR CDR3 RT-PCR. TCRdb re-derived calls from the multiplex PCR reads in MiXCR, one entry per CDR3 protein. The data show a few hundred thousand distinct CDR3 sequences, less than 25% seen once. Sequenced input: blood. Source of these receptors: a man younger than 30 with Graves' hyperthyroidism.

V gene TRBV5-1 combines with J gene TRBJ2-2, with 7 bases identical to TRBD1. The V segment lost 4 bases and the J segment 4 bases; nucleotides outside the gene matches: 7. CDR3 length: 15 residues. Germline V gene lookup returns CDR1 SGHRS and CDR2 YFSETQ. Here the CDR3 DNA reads TGCGCCAGCAGCGAGACAGGGCTATCCACCGGGGAGCTGTTTTTT. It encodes CASSETGLSTGELFF.

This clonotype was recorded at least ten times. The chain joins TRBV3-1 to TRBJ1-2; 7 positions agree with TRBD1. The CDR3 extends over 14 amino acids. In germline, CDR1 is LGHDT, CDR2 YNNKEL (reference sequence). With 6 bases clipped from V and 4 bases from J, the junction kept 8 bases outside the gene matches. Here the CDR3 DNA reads TGTGCCAGCAGGCCCGGGACAGACCTCTATGGCTACACCTTC. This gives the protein CASRPGTDLYGYTF.

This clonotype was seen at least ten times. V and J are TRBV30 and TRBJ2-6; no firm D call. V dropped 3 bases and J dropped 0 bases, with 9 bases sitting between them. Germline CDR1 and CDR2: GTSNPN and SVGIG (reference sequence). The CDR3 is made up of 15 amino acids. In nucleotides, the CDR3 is TGTGCCTGGAGGCCCACAGTCTCTGGGGCCAACGTCCTGACTTTC. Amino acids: CAWRPTVSGANVLTF.

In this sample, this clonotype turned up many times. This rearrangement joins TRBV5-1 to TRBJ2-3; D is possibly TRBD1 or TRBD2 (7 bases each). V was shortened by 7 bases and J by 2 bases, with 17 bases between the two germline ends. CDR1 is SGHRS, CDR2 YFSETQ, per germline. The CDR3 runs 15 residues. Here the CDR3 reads CASSRTGLDTDTQYF. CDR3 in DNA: TGCGCCAGCTCTAGGACAGGACTAGACACAGATACGCAGTATTTT.

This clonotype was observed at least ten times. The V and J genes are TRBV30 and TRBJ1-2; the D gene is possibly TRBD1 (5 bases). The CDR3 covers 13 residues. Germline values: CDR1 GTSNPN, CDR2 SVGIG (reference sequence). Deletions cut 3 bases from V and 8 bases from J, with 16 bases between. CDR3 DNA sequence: TGTGCCTGGAGAGAACCAGGGCTTTACGGCTACACCTTC. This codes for CAWREPGLYGYTF.

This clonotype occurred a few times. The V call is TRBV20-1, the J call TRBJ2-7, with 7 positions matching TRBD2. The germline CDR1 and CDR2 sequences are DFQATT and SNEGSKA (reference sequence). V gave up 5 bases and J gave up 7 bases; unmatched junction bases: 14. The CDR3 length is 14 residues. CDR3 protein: CSAPLQRLGGEQYF. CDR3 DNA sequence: TGCAGTGCTCCTCTCCAGCGGTTGGGGGGGGAGCAGTACTTC.

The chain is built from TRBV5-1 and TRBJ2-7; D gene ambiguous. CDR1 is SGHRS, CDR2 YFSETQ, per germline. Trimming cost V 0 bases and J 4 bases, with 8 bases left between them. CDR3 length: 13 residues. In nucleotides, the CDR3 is TGCGCCAGCAGCTTGGATCGGCAATACGAGCAGTACTTC. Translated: CASSLDRQYEQYF.

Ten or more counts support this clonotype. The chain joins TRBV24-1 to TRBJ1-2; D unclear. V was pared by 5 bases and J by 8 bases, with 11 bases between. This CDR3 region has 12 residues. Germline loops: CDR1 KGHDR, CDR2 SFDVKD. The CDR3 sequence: CATSAGREGYTF. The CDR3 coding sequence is TGTGCCACCAGTGCTGGGAGAGAAGGCTACACCTTC.

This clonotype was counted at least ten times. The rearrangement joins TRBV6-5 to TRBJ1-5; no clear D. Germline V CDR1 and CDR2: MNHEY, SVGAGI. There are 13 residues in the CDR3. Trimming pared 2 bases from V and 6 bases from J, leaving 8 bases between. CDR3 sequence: CASSYSPSQPQHF. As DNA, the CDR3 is TGTGCCAGCAGTTACAGCCCGAGTCAGCCCCAGCATTTT.

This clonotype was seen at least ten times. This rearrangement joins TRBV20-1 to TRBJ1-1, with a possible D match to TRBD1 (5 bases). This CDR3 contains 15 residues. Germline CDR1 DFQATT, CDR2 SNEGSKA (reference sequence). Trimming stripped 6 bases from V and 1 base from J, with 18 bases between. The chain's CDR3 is CSADNRDAWNTEAFF. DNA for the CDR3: TGCAGTGCCGATAACCGGGACGCCTGGAACACTGAAGCTTTCTTT.

The CDR3 spells CASNIAGPLYEQYF. In DNA form, the CDR3 reads TGTGCCAGCAATATAGCGGGACCACTTTACGAGCAGTACTTC. J is TRBJ2-7 and V is TRBV6-1; 8 bases match TRBD2. This CDR3 has 14 residues. V shed 7 bases, J shed 4 bases, and the junction held 9 bases outside the gene matches. The germline V gene has CDR1 MNHNS and CDR2 SASEGT.

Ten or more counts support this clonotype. The CDR3 loop reads CASSEGNSYEQYF. The DNA of the CDR3 is TGTGCCAGCAGCGAGGGAAACAGCTACGAGCAGTACTTC. The chain combines TRBV12-3 or TRBV12-4 with TRBJ2-7, with a tentative D call TRBD2 (5 bases). Trimming removed 6 bases at V and 3 bases at J, with 12 bases between. The CDR3 totals 13 residues.

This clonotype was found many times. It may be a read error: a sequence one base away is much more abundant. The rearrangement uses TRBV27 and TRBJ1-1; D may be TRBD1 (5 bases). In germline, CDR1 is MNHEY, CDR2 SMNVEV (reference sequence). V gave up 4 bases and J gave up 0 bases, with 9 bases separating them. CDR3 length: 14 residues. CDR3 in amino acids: CASSSGALNTEAFF. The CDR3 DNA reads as TGTGCCAGCAGTTCCGGGGCCCTGAACACTGAAGCTTTCTTT.

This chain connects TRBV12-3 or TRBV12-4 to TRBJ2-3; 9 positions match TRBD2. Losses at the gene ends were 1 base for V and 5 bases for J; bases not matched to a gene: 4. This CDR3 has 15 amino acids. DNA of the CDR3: TGTGCCAGCAGTTTAGTTAGCGGGGGTATAGATACGCAGTATTTT. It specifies CASSLVSGGIDTQYF.

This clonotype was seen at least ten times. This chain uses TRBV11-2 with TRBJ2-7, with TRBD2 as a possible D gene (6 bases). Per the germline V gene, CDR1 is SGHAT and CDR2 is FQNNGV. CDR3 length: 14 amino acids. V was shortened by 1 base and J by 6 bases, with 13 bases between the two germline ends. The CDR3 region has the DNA TGTGCCAGCAGCTTAGCCGTTGGGCGGGGCGAGCAGTACTTC. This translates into CASSLAVGRGEQYF.

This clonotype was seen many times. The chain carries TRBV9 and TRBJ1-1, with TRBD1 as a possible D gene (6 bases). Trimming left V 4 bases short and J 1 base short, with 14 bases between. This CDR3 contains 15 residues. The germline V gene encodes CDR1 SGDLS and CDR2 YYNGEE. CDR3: CASSKTGTTNTEAFF. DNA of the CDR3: TGTGCCAGCAGCAAGACCGGGACAACGAACACTGAAGCTTTCTTT.

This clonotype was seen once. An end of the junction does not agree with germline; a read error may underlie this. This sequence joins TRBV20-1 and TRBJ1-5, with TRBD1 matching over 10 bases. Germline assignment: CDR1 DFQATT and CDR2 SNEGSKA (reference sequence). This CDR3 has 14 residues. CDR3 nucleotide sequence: TGCAATGCTAGGGACAGGGGCGGTAGACAGCCCCAGCATTTT. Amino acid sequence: CNARDRGGRQPQHF.

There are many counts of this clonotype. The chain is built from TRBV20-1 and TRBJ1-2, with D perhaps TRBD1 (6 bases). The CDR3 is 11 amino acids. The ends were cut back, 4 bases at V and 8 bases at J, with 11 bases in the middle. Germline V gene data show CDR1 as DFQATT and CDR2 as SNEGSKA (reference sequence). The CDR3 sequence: CSATQGIGYTF. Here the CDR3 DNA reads TGCAGTGCTACGCAGGGGATCGGCTACACCTTC.

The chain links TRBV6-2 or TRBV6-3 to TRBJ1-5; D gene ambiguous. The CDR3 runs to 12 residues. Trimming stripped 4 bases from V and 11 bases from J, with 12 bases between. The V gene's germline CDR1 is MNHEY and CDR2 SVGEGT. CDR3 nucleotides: TGTGCCAGCAGTTTGGGTCTGAAGGCCCAGCATTTT. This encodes CASSLGLKAQHF.

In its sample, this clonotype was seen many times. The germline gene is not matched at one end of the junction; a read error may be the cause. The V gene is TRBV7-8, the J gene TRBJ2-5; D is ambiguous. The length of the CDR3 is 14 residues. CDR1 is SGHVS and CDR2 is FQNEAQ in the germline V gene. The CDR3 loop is CASGLVGGLKTQYF. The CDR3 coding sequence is TGTGCCAGCGGCTTGGTGGGTGGGTTGAAGACCCAGTACTTC.

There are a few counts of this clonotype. CDR3 in amino acids: CASSSQRGRVNTEAFF. CDR3 bases: TGTGCCAGCAGTTCCCAGAGGGGTCGAGTTAACACTGAAGCTTTCTTT. The chain couples TRBV12-3 or TRBV12-4 to TRBJ1-1, with a weak D call TRBD1 (5 bases). V gave up 4 bases and J gave up 2 bases, with 17 bases separating them. The CDR3 is 16 residues long.

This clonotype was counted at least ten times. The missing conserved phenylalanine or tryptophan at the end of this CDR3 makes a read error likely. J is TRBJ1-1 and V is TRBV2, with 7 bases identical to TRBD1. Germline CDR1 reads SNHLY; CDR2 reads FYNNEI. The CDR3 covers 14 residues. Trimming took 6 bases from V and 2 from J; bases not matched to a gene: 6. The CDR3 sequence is CASSLTGVNTEAFL. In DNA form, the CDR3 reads TGTGCCAGCAGCCTAACAGGGGTCAACACTGAAGCTTTCCTT.

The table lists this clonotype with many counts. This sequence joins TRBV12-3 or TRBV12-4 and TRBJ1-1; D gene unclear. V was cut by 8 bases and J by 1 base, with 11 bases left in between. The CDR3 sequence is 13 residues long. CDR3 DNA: TGTGCCAGCTGCCGCGGAAAGAACACTGAAGCTTTCTTT. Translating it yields CASCRGKNTEAFF.

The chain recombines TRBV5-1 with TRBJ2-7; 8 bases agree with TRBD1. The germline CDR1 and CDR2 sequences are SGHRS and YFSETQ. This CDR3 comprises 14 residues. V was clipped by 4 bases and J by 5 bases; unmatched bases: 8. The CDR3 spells CASSGWTGPHEQYF. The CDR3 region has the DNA TGCGCCAGCAGCGGCTGGACAGGGCCCCACGAGCAGTACTTC.

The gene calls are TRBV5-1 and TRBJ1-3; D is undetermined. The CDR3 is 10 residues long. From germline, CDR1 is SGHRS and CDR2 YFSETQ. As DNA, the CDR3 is TGCGCGCCCTCGGGAAACACCATATATTTT. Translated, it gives CAPSGNTIYF.

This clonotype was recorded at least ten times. The CDR3 loop is CASSGTEGRNYGYTF. The CDR3 nucleotides read TGTGCCAGCAGTGGGACAGAGGGACGGAACTATGGCTACACCTTC. J is TRBJ1-2 and V is TRBV2; D may be TRBD1 (6 bases). In germline, CDR1 is SNHLY, CDR2 FYNNEI. V lost 4 bases and J 2 bases, leaving 14 bases between the germline ends. The CDR3 is 15 residues long.

CDR3 region: CASSLVPQGRTEAFF. The DNA for the CDR3 is TGTGCCAGCAGCTTAGTCCCGCAGGGGCGGACTGAAGCTTTCTTT. The gene calls are TRBV7-2 and TRBJ1-1; a possible D gene is TRBD1 (6 bases). Trimming shortened V by 1 base and J by 5 bases, and 14 bases separated the two germline ends. Germline V gives CDR1 SGHTA, CDR2 FQGNSA. The CDR3 spans 15 residues.

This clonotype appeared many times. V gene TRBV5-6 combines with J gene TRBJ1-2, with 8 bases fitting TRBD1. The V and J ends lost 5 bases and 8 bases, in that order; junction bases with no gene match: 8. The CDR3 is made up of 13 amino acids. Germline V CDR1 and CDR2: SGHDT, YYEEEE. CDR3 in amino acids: CASRDREKGGYTF. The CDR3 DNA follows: TGTGCCAGCAGGGACAGGGAAAAAGGAGGCTACACCTTC.

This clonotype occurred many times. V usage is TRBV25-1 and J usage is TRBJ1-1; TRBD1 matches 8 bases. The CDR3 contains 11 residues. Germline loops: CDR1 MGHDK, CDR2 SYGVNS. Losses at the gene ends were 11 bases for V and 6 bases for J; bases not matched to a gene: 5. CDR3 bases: TGTGCCCAGGGGGCAGAATCTGAAGCTTTCTTT. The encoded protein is CAQGAESEAFF.

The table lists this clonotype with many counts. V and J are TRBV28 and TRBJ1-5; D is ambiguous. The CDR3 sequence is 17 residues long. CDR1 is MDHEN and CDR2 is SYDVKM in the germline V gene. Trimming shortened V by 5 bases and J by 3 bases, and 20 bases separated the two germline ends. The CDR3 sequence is CASSLVYRTEFNQPQHF. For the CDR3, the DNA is TGTGCCAGCAGTCTGGTTTACCGGACCGAGTTCAATCAGCCCCAGCATTTT.

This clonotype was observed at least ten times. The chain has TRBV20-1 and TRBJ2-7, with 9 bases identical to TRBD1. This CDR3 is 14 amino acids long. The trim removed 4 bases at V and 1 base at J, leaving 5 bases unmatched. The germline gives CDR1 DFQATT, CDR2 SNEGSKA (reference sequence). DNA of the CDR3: TGCAGTGCTAACGGGGACAGGGAGTCCTACGAGCAGTACTTC. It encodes CSANGDRESYEQYF.

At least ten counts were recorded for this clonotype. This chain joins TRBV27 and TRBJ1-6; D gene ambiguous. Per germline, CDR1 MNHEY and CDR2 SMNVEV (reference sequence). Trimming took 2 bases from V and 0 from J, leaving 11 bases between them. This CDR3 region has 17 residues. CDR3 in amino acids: CASSLSRLPSYNSPLHF. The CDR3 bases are TGTGCCAGCAGTTTAAGCAGGCTACCCTCCTATAATTCACCCCTCCACTTT.